The 25 T cell receptor beta chains presented below share a single source sample, sequenced in a study of shared clonotypes between healthy human individuals (dated by TCRdb to the early 2020s). The library was generated by the immunoSEQ multiplex PCR assay. Here the immuneACCESS table is served through TCRdb, limited to in-frame sequences with V and J called. Missing clones are a known gap in these copies; in checked studies unresolved V genes cover under half, and the rest lacks a known reason. For this sample there are 1.6 million or so clones; more than 95% appear just once. The ten largest make up about 1% of the sample. The sample comprised naive CD4+ T cells sorted from blood. Taken with the paper, the label for cell subset or site translates to: CD45RA+ positively selected. Source of these receptors: a man aged 25 to 40 in good health.

Here the CDR3 DNA reads TGTGCCAGCAGGGTTGAATCTAGCAATCAGCCCCAGCATTTT. Translating it yields CASRVESSNQPQHF. The chain combines TRBV2 with TRBJ1-5, with unresolved D. V was shortened by 6 bases and J by 0 bases, with 9 bases between the two germline ends. From germline, CDR1 is SNHLY and CDR2 FYNNEI. The CDR3 totals 14 residues. The entire variable domain, with the rest obtained from reference TRBV2 and TRBJ1-5, is as follows: EPEVTQTPSHQVTQMGQEVILRCVPISNHLYFYWYRQILGQKVEFLVSFYNNEISEKSEIFDDQFSVERPDGSNFTLKIRSTKLEDSAMYFCASRVESSNQPQHFGDGTRLSIL.

The chain carries TRBV7-2 and TRBJ2-1; no reliable D call. V was pared by 6 bases and J by 6 bases, with 9 bases between. The CDR3 is 12 amino acids. CDR1 and CDR2 (germline): SGHTA, FQGNSA. CDR3 sequence: CASSYSTNEQFF. As DNA, the CDR3 is TGTGCCAGCAGTTACAGCACCAATGAGCAGTTCTTC. The variable domain in full, with the rest retrieved from reference TRBV7-2 and TRBJ2-1, is GAGVSQSPSNKVTEKGKDVELRCDPISGHTALYWYRQSLGQGLEFLIYFQGNSAPDKSGLPSDRFSAERTGGSVSTLTIQRTQQEDSAVYLCASSYSTNEQFFGPGTRLTVL.

J is TRBJ2-7 and V is TRBV5-4, with 10 bases lining up with TRBD2. From germline, CDR1 is SGHNT and CDR2 YYREEE (reference sequence). The trim removed 1 base at V and 0 bases at J, leaving 7 bases unmatched. The CDR3 runs 17 residues. The CDR3 DNA sequence: TGTGCCAGCAGCTTGAGGTCACCTAGCGGGAGCTCCTACGAGCAGTACTTC. Translation gives CASSLRSPSGSSYEQYF.

Written as DNA, the CDR3 is TGTGCCAGCAGCTTCGCTAGCGGGTACCAAGAGACCCAGTACTTC. Its protein product is CASSFASGYQETQYF. The rearrangement uses TRBV5-4 and TRBJ2-5, with 8 positions matching TRBD2. Germline CDR1 SGHNT, CDR2 YYREEE (reference sequence). This CDR3 region has 15 residues. Trimming took 2 bases from V and 0 from J; bases not matched to a gene: 3.

The rearrangement links TRBV5-1 to TRBJ2-3; D is undetermined. The germline V gene encodes CDR1 SGHRS and CDR2 YFSETQ. The length of the CDR3 is 14 residues. Trimming pared 8 bases from V and 0 bases from J, leaving 13 bases between. For the CDR3, the DNA is TGCGCCAGTAAAGAAATTACTAGCACAGATACGCAGTATTTT. Amino acids: CASKEITSTDTQYF.

A word on this clone: Within the sample, other DNA sequences also encode this same CDR3. V is TRBV18 and J is TRBJ2-1; D assignment may be TRBD1 or TRBD2 (5 bases each). V was trimmed by 0 bases and J by 6 bases, leaving 6 bases between them. CDR1 and CDR2 (germline): KGHSH, LQKENI. This CDR3 is 13 amino acids long. The CDR3 protein is CASSPPGVNEQFF. CDR3 DNA sequence: TGTGCCAGCTCACCACCGGGGGTCAATGAGCAGTTCTTC. Looking up the rest from reference TRBV18 and TRBJ2-1 gives the full variable domain: NAGVMQNPRHLVRRRGQEARLRCSPMKGHSHVYWYRQLPEEGLKFMVYLQKENIIDESGMPKERFSAEFPKEGPSILRIQQVVRGDSAAYFCASSPPGVNEQFFGPGTRLTVL.

This chain uses TRBV18 with TRBJ1-4; TRBD1 is a possible D gene (5 bases). The CDR3 covers 14 residues. The germline V gene has CDR1 KGHSH and CDR2 LQKENI. V was cut by 6 bases and J by 5 bases, with 13 bases left in between. The CDR3 nucleotides are TGTGCCAGCTCGGACGGAACAGGCAATGAAAAACTGTTTTTT. This sequence encodes CASSDGTGNEKLFF.

V is TRBV5-1 and J is TRBJ2-2; 8 bases match TRBD2. Germline V lookup: CDR1 SGHRS, CDR2 YFSETQ. The CDR3 is 15 amino acids. V dropped 4 bases and J dropped 4; count of bases not matched to a gene: 6. This CDR3 reads CASSGSGGSTGELFF. The CDR3 DNA reads TGCGCCAGCAGCGGAAGCGGGGGAAGCACCGGGGAGCTGTTTTTT. Full variable domain (remainder filled in from reference TRBV5-1 and TRBJ2-2): KAGVTQTPRYLIKTRGQQVTLSCSPISGHRSVSWYQQTPGQGLQFLFEYFSETQRNKGNFPGRFSGRQFSNSRSEMNVSTLELGDSALYLCASSGSGGSTGELFFGEGSRLTVL.

V and J are TRBV28 and TRBJ2-2; D is undetermined. Germline V gives CDR1 MDHEN, CDR2 SYDVKM. Trimming stripped 3 bases from V and 3 bases from J, with 8 bases between. The CDR3 consists of 14 residues. The CDR3 reads CASSFPLDTGELFF. The DNA for the CDR3 is TGTGCCAGCAGTTTCCCCCTGGACACCGGGGAGCTGTTTTTT.

This chain joins TRBV30 and TRBJ1-1; a weak D match, TRBD1 (6 bases). Germline CDR1 is GTSNPN and CDR2 is SVGIG (reference sequence). The CDR3 is 11 residues long. V was pared by 4 bases and J by 10 bases, with 13 bases between. CDR3: CAWIGTPGAFF. CDR3 DNA sequence: TGTGCCTGGATCGGGACACCCGGAGCTTTCTTT.

The V call is TRBV13, the J call TRBJ2-2; D ambiguous. The CDR3 is made up of 15 amino acids. The germline V and J ends were trimmed by 1 base and 4 bases, with 10 bases remaining between them. CDR1 and CDR2 (germline): PRHDT, FYEKMQ (reference sequence). CDR3 protein: CASSLVGRSTGELFF. The CDR3 DNA reads TGTGCCAGCAGCTTAGTGGGCAGATCCACCGGGGAGCTGTTTTTT.

This chain joins TRBV12-1 and TRBJ2-7. TRBV12-1 represents a pseudogene. This CDR3 has 13 amino acids. CDR3 coding DNA: TGTGCCAGCAGCTGCCTGCCCTCCCACGAGCAGTACTTC. Protein sequence: CASSCLPSHEQYF.

The V and J genes are TRBV20-1 and TRBJ2-7; D gene uncertain. The CDR3 is 11 residues long. The germline CDR1 and CDR2 sequences are DFQATT and SNEGSKA (reference sequence). V was trimmed by 3 bases and J by 6 bases, leaving 9 bases between them. The CDR3 coding sequence is TGCAGTGCTAGGCGCGCGTCCGAGCAGTACTTC. The encoded protein is CSARRASEQYF.

The chain recombines TRBV7-2 with TRBJ1-2; no definite D call. There are 10 residues in the CDR3. V was cut by 5 bases and J by 10 bases, with 8 bases left in between. CDR1 is SGHTA, CDR2 FQGNSA, per germline. The CDR3 sequence: CASSEGFYTF. The CDR3 DNA sequence: TGTGCCAGCAGCGAGGGTTTCTACACCTTC. Full variable domain (remainder filled in from reference TRBV7-2 and TRBJ1-2): GAGVSQSPSNKVTEKGKDVELRCDPISGHTALYWYRQSLGQGLEFLIYFQGNSAPDKSGLPSDRFSAERTGGSVSTLTIQRTQQEDSAVYLCASSEGFYTFGSGTRLTVV.

The chain joins TRBV5-5 to TRBJ2-2; D ambiguous. V lost 0 bases, J lost 5 bases, and 11 bases lay in between. Germline loops: CDR1 SGHKS, CDR2 YYEKEE (reference sequence). There are 15 residues in the CDR3. The CDR3 here is CASSLGVTGTGELFF. DNA for the CDR3: TGTGCCAGCAGCTTGGGGGTCACCGGGACCGGGGAGCTGTTTTTT.

The chain joins TRBV28 to TRBJ2-7, with D maybe TRBD1 (5 bases). Germline V lookup: CDR1 MDHEN, CDR2 SYDVKM. Between the trimmed V and J ends, which lost 1 base and 2 bases, there was a span of 21 bases. The CDR3 totals 18 residues. In DNA, the CDR3 is TGTGCCAGCAGTTTATATCCGGCAACACGACAGAATACCTACGAGCAGTACTTC. This gives the protein CASSLYPATRQNTYEQYF.

This clone was counted between two and nine times. The chain carries TRBV27 and TRBJ2-2; 8 positions agree with TRBD1. Trimming at V came to 7 bases and at J to 4 bases, leaving 8 bases not matched to a gene. Germline V gene data show CDR1 as MNHEY and CDR2 as SMNVEV (reference sequence). The CDR3 contains 15 residues. CDR3 sequence (DNA): TGTGCCAGCAATCTCAGGGGGCAGGGCACCGGGGAGCTGTTTTTT. It yields the protein CASNLRGQGTGELFF.

V is TRBV15 and J is TRBJ2-7; 12 bases line up with TRBD1. Germline CDR1 is LNHNV and CDR2 is YYDKDF (reference sequence). This CDR3 comprises 15 residues. The trim removed 5 bases at V and 2 bases at J, leaving 4 bases unmatched. The CDR3 protein is CATSWGQGATYEQYF. The CDR3 coding sequence is TGTGCCACCAGCTGGGGACAGGGGGCTACCTACGAGCAGTACTTC. Drawing the rest from reference TRBV15 and TRBJ2-7, the complete variable domain is DAMVIQNPRYQVTQFGKPVTLSCSQTLNHNVMYWYQQKSSQAPKLLFHYYDKDFNNEADTPDNFQSRRPNTSFCFLDIRSPGLGDTAMYLCATSWGQGATYEQYFGPGTRLTVT.

The J gene is TRBJ2-7, the V gene TRBV2, with TRBD2 identical over 10 bases. The CDR3 loop spans 13 amino acids. Germline V CDR1 and CDR2: SNHLY, FYNNEI. The junction had 6 bases not matched to a gene; V was cut back by 11 bases and J by 2 bases. This chain's CDR3 is CAGGTSVTYEQYF. The DNA for the CDR3 is TGTGCCGGCGGGACTAGCGTGACCTACGAGCAGTACTTC.

The rearrangement joins TRBV5-4 to TRBJ2-1; D unresolved. The V gene's germline CDR1 is SGHNT and CDR2 YYREEE (reference sequence). This CDR3 contains 14 residues. V lost 9 bases and J lost 0, with 13 bases in between. The CDR3 DNA sequence: TGTGCCACCCTAAACCGGAGCTCCTACAATGAGCAGTTCTTC. The encoded protein is CATLNRSSYNEQFF.

The chain combines TRBV30 with TRBJ2-7, with D tentatively TRBD2 (6 bases). Per the germline V gene, CDR1 is GTSNPN and CDR2 is SVGIG (reference sequence). This CDR3 comprises 14 residues. V was pared by 3 bases and J by 1 base, with 13 bases between. The CDR3 nucleotides read TGTGCCTGGAGCCCAGCGGGTGGATCCTACGAGCAGTACTTC. Protein: CAWSPAGGSYEQYF.

The chain has TRBV7-6 and TRBJ1-6; the match to TRBD1 covers 8 bases. The CDR3 is 15 residues long. CDR1 and CDR2 (germline): SGHVS, FNYEAQ. With 5 bases clipped from V and 8 bases from J, the junction kept 8 bases outside the gene matches. CDR3 coding DNA: TGTGCCAGCAGCGCCGGACAGGGATCTCATTCACCCCTCCACTTT. Translation gives CASSAGQGSHSPLHF.

J is TRBJ1-5 and V is TRBV19, with D unresolved. The CDR3 loop spans 14 amino acids. V was clipped by 3 bases and J by 0 bases, with 6 bases between them. CDR1 and CDR2 (germline): LNHDA, SQIVND (reference sequence). DNA of the CDR3: TGTGCCAGTAGTATTGCCTATAGCAATCAGCCCCAGCATTTT. Translating gives CASSIAYSNQPQHF.

The V and J genes are TRBV18 and TRBJ2-7, with 8 bases fitting TRBD1. The CDR3 loop spans 15 amino acids. Unmatched junction bases numbered 7, after V lost 4 bases and J lost 2 bases. Germline CDR1 and CDR2: KGHSH and LQKENI. The CDR3 bases are TGTGCCAGCTCACGAACCGGGACAGGAACCTACGAGCAGTACTTC. This codes for CASSRTGTGTYEQYF. Full variable domain (missing parts from reference TRBV18 and TRBJ2-7): NAGVMQNPRHLVRRRGQEARLRCSPMKGHSHVYWYRQLPEEGLKFMVYLQKENIIDESGMPKERFSAEFPKEGPSILRIQQVVRGDSAAYFCASSRTGTGTYEQYFGPGTRLTVT.

This chain connects TRBV13 to TRBJ2-2, with TRBD2 identical over 8 bases. The V gene end was trimmed by 8 bases and the J gene end by 4 bases; junction bases not matched to a gene: 15. In germline, CDR1 is PRHDT, CDR2 FYEKMQ (reference sequence). This CDR3 has 17 amino acids. CDR3 sequence (DNA): TGTGCCAGCGGACCACACCCGCGGGAGGTCAGCACCGGGGAGCTGTTTTTT. This sequence encodes CASGPHPREVSTGELFF.